This T cell receptor beta chain emerged from a study of blood T cell repertoires in COVID-19. Study context: The analysed material was cDNA or gDNA that came from T cells, B-cell-depleted T cells, or PBMCs.

TCRdb's copy holds only in-frame clones and misses some; the assay was immunoSEQ multiplex PCR. The sample includes about 150,000 clones, about 86% of them seen just once. CDR1 is SGHTA, CDR2 FQGNSA, per germline. There are 15 residues in the CDR3. V was pared by 5 bases and J by 4 bases, with 9 bases of the junction left unmatched. Sequenced: peripheral blood. The sequence derives from a man aged 45-65 years with active or convalescent COVID-19. V and J are TRBV7-2 and TRBJ1-1; 8 bases agree with TRBD1. This chain's CDR3 is CASSPQAGGLTEAFF. The CDR3 bases are TGTGCCAGCAGCCCACAAGCAGGGGGCCTCACTGAAGCTTTCTTT.